A selection of T cell receptor beta chains follows, all from one sample in a study of cytomegalovirus exposure and HLA in healthy donors. Measured with immunoSEQ multiplex PCR; TCRdb has only the in-frame clones, and not every one. The sample has about 150,000 clones, around 70% seen once; the top ten hold 2% to 2.5%. The source material was PBMCs. The origin of the receptors is a man aged 30 to 39 in good health and CMV-seronegative. The CDR3 runs from the conserved cysteine through the conserved F or W. A D gene is named only where the DNA matches it firmly. Expanded clones get a size class; other rows say once, few or many, or leave the size out.

v_call	j_call	clone_size	d_call	cdr3_nt	cdr3_aa
TRBV29-1	TRBJ2-7	NA	NA	TGCAGCGTTTTGACACCGATATACGAGCAGTACTTC	CSVLTPIYEQYF
TRBV5-1	TRBJ1-2	NA	TRBD1	TGCGCCAGCAGCCCCGGGTCCTTCGGGACAGGGGGCCTGGGGGGCTACACCTTC	CASSPGSFGTGGLGGYTF
TRBV16	TRBJ1-2	NA	NA	TGTGCCAGCAGCCAATCCACAGATAACTATGGCTACACCTTC	CASSQSTDNYGYTF
TRBV18	TRBJ2-3	NA	NA	TGTGCCAGCTCACTTTGGGGGCTGCCCGATCAGGGAGATACGCAGTATTTT	CASSLWGLPDQGDTQYF
TRBV18	TRBJ2-5	NA	TRBD2	TGTGCCAGCTCACCAGGGGGGGGACAAGAGACCCAGTACTTC	CASSPGGGQETQYF
TRBV7-9	TRBJ1-6	NA	NA	TGTGCCAGCAGCCTATCGGGGACTATCCACTTT	CASSLSGTIHF
TRBV6-1	TRBJ1-6	once	NA	TGTGCCAGCAGTGAGACAACAGGGTTTGGTTCACCCCTCCACTTT	CASSETTGFGSPLHF
TRBV7-9	TRBJ1-1	NA	NA	TGTGCCAGCAGCCCGCTAGGGGGGGGGTTGACTGAAGCTTTCTTT	CASSPLGGGLTEAFF
TRBV27	TRBJ2-7	once	TRBD1	TGTGCCAGCAACTCTCAGGACAGGGGAGACTACGAGCAGTACTTC	CASNSQDRGDYEQYF
TRBV7-9	TRBJ2-2	NA	NA	TGTGCCAGCAGCTTAGAGGGACAGAACACCGGGGAGCTGTTTTTT	CASSLEGQNTGELFF
TRBV29-1	TRBJ2-7	NA	TRBD1	TGCAGCGCTGACAGGGGACGAAACGAGCAGTACTTC	CSADRGRNEQYF
TRBV9	TRBJ2-5	few	NA	TGTGCCAGCAGCGTAGATGAGGGAGAGACCCAGTACTTC	CASSVDEGETQYF
TRBV5-6	TRBJ2-4	once	NA	TGTGCCAGCAGCTTGGCAGGGGCCATTCAGTACTTC	CASSLAGAIQYF
TRBV7-8	TRBJ2-7	NA	TRBD2	TGTGCCAGCAGCTTAGGACTAGCGGGCTACGAGCAGTACTTC	CASSLGLAGYEQYF
TRBV6-5	TRBJ2-1	NA	TRBD2	TGTGCCAGCAGTTCCGGGGGGAATGAGCAGTTCTTC	CASSSGGNEQFF
TRBV2	TRBJ2-1	few	NA	TGTGCCAGCAGGTATCTAATTTCGAATGAGCAGTTCTTC	CASRYLISNEQFF
TRBV29-1	TRBJ1-4	NA	TRBD1	TGCAGCGGGAAGGACAGGGGTTATGAAAAACTGTTTTTT	CSGKDRGYEKLFF
TRBV4-3	TRBJ2-3	NA	TRBD2	TGCGCCAGCAGCCAAGAATCTAGCGGGACCTCGTATACGCAGTATTTT	CASSQESSGTSYTQYF
TRBV7-9	TRBJ2-2	NA	TRBD2	TGTGCCAGCAGCGAACTAGCGGGGGGAGTCGGGGAGCTGTTTTTT	CASSELAGGVGELFF
TRBV25-1	TRBJ2-1	NA	TRBD2	TGTGCCAGCAGCATACTAGCGGGGGACTACAATGAGCAGTTCTTC	CASSILAGDYNEQFF
TRBV5-4	TRBJ2-1	NA	NA	TGTGCCAGCAGCCTGGACTCCTCCTACAATGAGCAGTTCTTC	CASSLDSSYNEQFF
TRBV7-9	TRBJ2-3	NA	NA	TGTGCCAGCAGTGCTGGACACTCTAGCACAGATACGCAGTATTTT	CASSAGHSSTDTQYF
TRBV7-9	TRBJ2-1	NA	TRBD2	TGTGCCAGCAGCCCGCGGACTAGCGGGGGGCCAAGCTCCTACAATGAGCAGTTCTTC	CASSPRTSGGPSSYNEQFF
TRBV21-1	TRBJ1-1	NA	NA	TGTGCCAGCAGCAAACGAGAATCTGAAGCTTTCTTT	CASSKRESEAFF
TRBV7-9	TRBJ2-3	NA	TRBD1	TGTGCCAGCAGCTTTGACAGGGGAACAGATACGCAGTATTTT	CASSFDRGTDTQYF
TRBV7-8	TRBJ2-1	NA	NA	TGTGCCAGCAGCTTAATTGCAGGGAACAATGAGCAGTTCTTC	CASSLIAGNNEQFF
TRBV7-9	TRBJ1-1	NA	NA	TGTGCCAGCAGCTTTTGGACAGCGAACACTGAAGCTTTCTTT	CASSFWTANTEAFF
TRBV5-1	TRBJ1-1	NA	NA	TGCGCCAGCAGCTTGGTTGGAGATACTGAAGCTTTCTTT	CASSLVGDTEAFF
TRBV7-2	TRBJ1-1	NA	TRBD1	TGTGCCAGCAGTCGGGACAGCGCATATCCTGAAGCTTTCTTT	CASSRDSAYPEAFF
TRBV7-2	TRBJ2-5	NA	TRBD1	TGTGCCAGCAGCTCCCAGGGGGCGCGGGAGACCCAGTACTTC	CASSSQGARETQYF
TRBV18	TRBJ1-6	few	NA	TGTGCCAGCTCACCGGGGCAGAGTAATTCACCCCTCCACTTT	CASSPGQSNSPLHF
TRBV29-1	TRBJ2-3	NA	TRBD1	TGCAGCGTACCGGGACAGGGGGCGACAGATACGCAGTATTTT	CSVPGQGATDTQYF
TRBV19	TRBJ2-1	NA	TRBD2	TGTGCCAGTAGTAATCCCCATGTAGCGGGGGACTACAATGAGCAGTTCTTC	CASSNPHVAGDYNEQFF
TRBV14	TRBJ1-1	NA	NA	TGTGCCAGCAGCTTCGGCGGATCCCTGAACACTGAAGCTTTCTTT	CASSFGGSLNTEAFF